Following are 30 T cell receptor beta chains from one sample sequenced in a study of naive and memory T cell subsets. An equimolar mix of two oligonucleotides served as the beta constant-region primer for TRBC1 and TRBC2. Four rounds of PCR amplified the ligated cDNA using nested alpha and beta constant-region primers plus SP2. From the UMI-ligation and nested PCR reads, TCRdb called clonotypes with MiXCR, one entry per CDR3 protein. The sample contains 95,000 to 150,000 distinct CDR3 sequences, roughly 36% of which appear only once. The sequencing input was central memory CD4+ T cells from blood. The receptors stem from a human donor in good health.

CDR3: CSAPQQGRGYGYTF. CDR3 nucleotides: TGCAGTGCGCCTCAACAGGGACGGGGCTATGGCTACACCTTC. The chain links TRBV20-1 to TRBJ1-2; the D gene is possibly TRBD1 (6 bases). The CDR3 runs to 14 residues. The V end lost 6 bases, the J end lost 4 bases, and 18 bases lay between the germline ends. Germline V gives CDR1 DFQATT, CDR2 SNEGSKA (reference sequence).

The gene calls are TRBV30 and TRBJ2-1; D unclear. V shed 2 bases and J shed 6 bases, with 11 bases lying between them. The CDR3 length is 13 residues. CDR1 GTSNPN and CDR2 SVGIG come from the germline V gene (reference sequence). The CDR3 reads CAWSPRTPNEQFF. The CDR3 region has the DNA TGTGCCTGGAGTCCCCGAACTCCCAATGAGCAGTTCTTC.

This clonotype has just a few counts. The chain carries TRBV3-1 and TRBJ2-1, with TRBD2 matching over 11 bases. The CDR3 consists of 16 residues. Germline trimming cut 1 base from V and 7 bases from J; bases unmatched to any gene: 6. Germline V lookup: CDR1 LGHDT, CDR2 YNNKEL (reference sequence). CDR3 coding DNA: TGTGCCAGCAGCCAAGTAGCGGGAGGGCGTCTTAATGAGCAGTTCTTC. Translating it yields CASSQVAGGRLNEQFF.

The CDR3 coding sequence is TGCAGTGTCAAGGGACTACCTCCCGGGGAGCTGTTTTTT. Its translation: CSVKGLPPGELFF. The chain employs TRBV20-1 and TRBJ2-2; 7 nucleotides agree with TRBD2. CDR1 is DFQATT and CDR2 is SNEGSKA in the germline V gene (reference sequence). J was trimmed by 6 bases and V by 7 bases; bases with no gene match: 8. The CDR3 is made up of 13 amino acids.

The sample holds a few counts of this clonotype. CDR3 in amino acids: CSAGDTYNEQFF. CDR3 DNA sequence: TGCAGCGCCGGGGACACCTACAATGAGCAGTTCTTC. The chain links TRBV29-1 to TRBJ2-1; D perhaps matches TRBD1 (6 bases). CDR3 length: 12 residues. V was trimmed by 7 bases and J by 2 bases, leaving 9 bases between them. Germline CDR1 is SQVTM and CDR2 is ANQGSEA.

The rearrangement joins TRBV18 to TRBJ1-2, with D perhaps TRBD1 (6 bases). The CDR3 runs to 16 residues. Trimming pared 3 bases from V and 4 bases from J, leaving 18 bases between. Germline CDR1 and CDR2: KGHSH and LQKENI. CDR3 sequence (DNA): TGTGCCAGCTCACCTACGACAGGCCCACAGTCCTATGGCTACACCTTC. Its protein product is CASSPTTGPQSYGYTF.

The CDR3 DNA reads TGTGCCAGCAGTAGAATGATAAGCACAGATACGCAGTATTTT. Its protein is CASSRMISTDTQYF. The rearrangement links TRBV6-2 or TRBV6-3 to TRBJ2-3; D is unresolved. Per germline, CDR1 MNHEY and CDR2 SVGEGT. Between the trimmed V and J ends, which lost 5 bases and 0 bases, there was a span of 9 bases. The CDR3 loop spans 14 amino acids.

This chain joins TRBV2 and TRBJ2-3; D gene unclear. Germline V gives CDR1 SNHLY, CDR2 FYNNEI. This CDR3 contains 15 residues. The V gene lost 0 bases and the J gene lost 4 bases, with 11 bases spanning the gap. The CDR3, as DNA: TGTGCCAGCAGTGAAGCACCCCCCAGGTCAGATACGCAGTATTTT. Protein product: CASSEAPPRSDTQYF.

This chain uses TRBV28 with TRBJ2-3, with 9 bases aligning to TRBD2. The CDR3 spans 13 residues. The V gene's germline CDR1 is MDHEN and CDR2 SYDVKM. The J segment lost 8 bases and the V segment lost 5 bases, leaving 5 bases of the junction unmatched. Here the CDR3 DNA reads TGTGCCAGCAGTCCCATAGCGGGAGCTACGCAGTATTTT. Its translation is CASSPIAGATQYF.

This clonotype was recorded at least ten times. The rearrangement joins TRBV18 to TRBJ2-7, with D perhaps given as TRBD1 or TRBD2 (5 bases each). V was trimmed by 0 bases and J by 5 bases, leaving 11 bases between them. Per germline, CDR1 KGHSH and CDR2 LQKENI. The CDR3 has 14 residues. The CDR3 DNA is TGTGCCAGCTCACCACCGTCCTTGGGGGACGAGCAGTACTTC. Protein: CASSPPSLGDEQYF.

This chain connects TRBV20-1 to TRBJ1-5, with D maybe TRBD1 (5 bases). Trimming left V 6 bases short and J 0 bases short, with 12 bases between. The CDR3 runs 14 residues. Germline assignment: CDR1 DFQATT and CDR2 SNEGSKA (reference sequence). CDR3 bases: TGCAGTGCCGACAGTCGCCGTAGCAATCAGCCCCAGCATTTT. This translates into CSADSRRSNQPQHF.

This clonotype was detected only a few times. This chain joins TRBV12-3 or TRBV12-4 and TRBJ2-7; D not certain. Trimming removed 5 bases from V and 7 bases from J, with 12 bases in between. The CDR3 is 12 amino acids. The CDR3 DNA follows: TGTGCCAGCAGTGGGCCCGGCAGGGAGCAGTACTTC. Its protein product is CASSGPGREQYF.

The sample holds a few counts of this clonotype. The chain recombines TRBV28 with TRBJ2-1; D remains unclear. V was clipped by 5 bases and J by 3 bases, with 8 bases between them. Looked up from germline, CDR1 is MDHEN and CDR2 is SYDVKM. The CDR3 length is 13 residues. In DNA form, the CDR3 reads TGTGCCAGCAGTGGCGGAAACTACAATGAGCAGTTCTTC. This sequence encodes CASSGGNYNEQFF.

V gene TRBV7-9 combines with J gene TRBJ2-7, with D possibly being TRBD2 (6 bases). V lost 1 base to trimming and J lost 6 bases, with 13 bases between them. CDR3 size: 14 residues. Germline V lookup: CDR1 SEHNR, CDR2 FQNEAQ (reference sequence). As DNA, the CDR3 is TGTGCCAGCAGCTTAGTAGCGGTAGGGTCCGAGCAGTACTTC. It codes for CASSLVAVGSEQYF.

This chain connects TRBV5-1 to TRBJ2-5, with D perhaps TRBD1 (5 bases). Per germline, CDR1 SGHRS and CDR2 YFSETQ. Trimming removed 4 bases from V and 2 bases from J, with 12 bases in between. The CDR3 covers 14 residues. DNA for the CDR3: TGCGCCAGCAGCCCGCGGACAAATCAAGAGACCCAGTACTTC. Protein: CASSPRTNQETQYF.

This chain uses TRBV20-1 with TRBJ2-5; D gene ambiguous. In germline, CDR1 is DFQATT, CDR2 SNEGSKA (reference sequence). The V gene lost 3 bases and the J gene lost 3 bases, with 14 bases spanning the gap. CDR3 length: 14 residues. In DNA form, the CDR3 reads TGCAGTGCTAGTCGGAGCGCCGTTAAAGAGACCCAGTACTTC. Encoded protein: CSASRSAVKETQYF.

V usage is TRBV10-3 and J usage is TRBJ1-1; TRBD1 matches 7 bases. V trimming: 6 bases; J trimming: 1 base; junction bases outside the gene matches: 5. Looked up from germline, CDR1 is ENHRY and CDR2 is SYGVKD. The CDR3 spans 14 residues. In DNA, the CDR3 is TGTGCCATCAGAGAACAGGGGTCGAACACTGAAGCTTTCTTT. The encoded protein is CAIREQGSNTEAFF.

Written as DNA, the CDR3 is TGCAGTGCTGCAAAGAGGGAGGCGACGAATGAGCAGTTCTTC. It specifies CSAAKREATNEQFF. The chain couples TRBV20-1 to TRBJ2-1; a possible D gene is TRBD2 (6 bases). In germline, CDR1 is DFQATT, CDR2 SNEGSKA (reference sequence). This CDR3 spans 14 amino acids. Trimming shortened V by 5 bases and J by 7 bases, and 18 bases separated the two germline ends.

CDR3 sequence reads: CASSPRDRARPEYF. In nucleotides, the CDR3 is TGTGCCAGCTCACCACGGGACAGAGCCCGTCCGGAGTACTTC. The chain has TRBV18 and TRBJ2-7; 7 nucleotides match TRBD1. J lost 11 bases, V lost 1 base, and 11 bases had no gene match. This CDR3 spans 14 amino acids. Germline V gene lookup returns CDR1 KGHSH and CDR2 LQKENI.

The table lists this clonotype with a count of one. The chain recombines TRBV20-1 with TRBJ2-5, with D perhaps matching TRBD2 (6 bases). Between the trimmed V and J ends, which lost 3 bases and 5 bases, there was a span of 16 bases. The germline CDR1 and CDR2 sequences are DFQATT and SNEGSKA (reference sequence). The length of the CDR3 is 14 residues. CDR3 sequence (DNA): TGCAGTGCTAGGACCGGGAGTAAGGATGAGACCCAGTACTTC. Residues: CSARTGSKDETQYF.

The V call is TRBV20-1, the J call TRBJ1-2; possible D gene TRBD1, 5 bases. The CDR3 totals 13 residues. V was clipped by 6 bases and J by 7 bases, with 18 bases between them. Germline assignment: CDR1 DFQATT and CDR2 SNEGSKA (reference sequence). CDR3 bases: TGCAGTGCCCCTGCGTCGGGGCGTGGTGGCTACACCTTC. This codes for CSAPASGRGGYTF.

V usage is TRBV20-1 and J usage is TRBJ2-3; the D gene is possibly TRBD1 (6 bases). CDR3 length equals 13 residues. Between the trimmed V and J ends, which lost 2 bases and 2 bases, there was a span of 8 bases. Germline CDR1 and CDR2: DFQATT and SNEGSKA (reference sequence). The CDR3 DNA is TGCAGTGCTAGACAGGGGAACACAGATACGCAGTATTTT. Its translation: CSARQGNTDTQYF.

The V and J genes are TRBV30 and TRBJ1-5; D not certain. The ends were cut back, 5 bases at V and 3 bases at J, with 8 bases in the middle. Germline values: CDR1 GTSNPN, CDR2 SVGIG (reference sequence). This CDR3 has 12 amino acids. The CDR3, as DNA: TGTGCCTGGCAATACCCCAATCAGCCCCAGCATTTT. It specifies CAWQYPNQPQHF.

This clonotype was seen a single time. The chain links TRBV7-9 to TRBJ1-3, with TRBD1 as a possible D gene (5 bases). Germline-derived CDR1 and CDR2 are SEHNR and FQNEAQ (reference sequence). V gave up 5 bases and J gave up 2 bases, with 28 bases separating them. The CDR3 sequence is 20 residues long. CDR3 loop: CASSQRGGARGLSPGNTIYF. CDR3 DNA sequence: TGTGCCAGCAGCCAAAGGGGCGGTGCTCGAGGGCTTAGTCCTGGAAACACCATATATTTT.

The gene calls are TRBV20-1 and TRBJ2-7; weak D call: TRBD2 (6 bases). The CDR3 contains 14 residues. Germline V CDR1 and CDR2: DFQATT, SNEGSKA (reference sequence). Trimming took off 0 bases at V and 7 bases at J, with 16 bases between the two ends. The chain's CDR3 is CSARDRRLRGEQYF. CDR3 DNA sequence: TGCAGTGCTAGAGACCGACGTCTACGGGGGGAGCAGTACTTC.

The CDR3 protein is CASSSRASGRALNEQFF. DNA of the CDR3: TGTGCCAGCAGTTCCCGGGCTAGCGGGAGGGCCCTCAATGAGCAGTTCTTC. This chain links TRBV6-2 or TRBV6-3 with TRBJ2-1; 12 bases are shared with TRBD2. The CDR3 runs to 17 residues. Germline loops: CDR1 MNHEY, CDR2 SVGEGT. J was trimmed by 6 bases and V by 4 bases; bases with no gene match: 10.

The chain joins TRBV11-3 to TRBJ2-1; TRBD2 matches 14 bases. Germline values: CDR1 SGHNT, CDR2 YENEEA. V was pared by 5 bases and J by 9 bases, with 9 bases of the junction left unmatched. The CDR3 contains 16 residues. The CDR3 is CASSPTGLAGAREQFF. The CDR3 nucleotides are TGTGCCAGCAGCCCCACGGGACTAGCGGGAGCTCGTGAGCAGTTCTTC. Variable domain in full (rest from reference TRBV11-3 and TRBJ2-1): EAGVVQSPRYKIIEKKQPVAFWCNPISGHNTLYWYLQNLGQGPELLIRYENEEAVDDSQLPKDRFSAERLKGVDSTLKIQPAELGDSAVYLCASSPTGLAGAREQFFGPGTRLTVL.

V usage is TRBV24-1 and J usage is TRBJ2-3, with 11 bases identical to TRBD1. Trimming took 4 bases from V and 5 from J; bases not matched to a gene: 7. CDR1 KGHDR and CDR2 SFDVKD come from the germline V gene. CDR3 length: 16 amino acids. CDR3 protein: CATSDPGQGARDTQYF. The CDR3 DNA sequence: TGTGCCACCAGTGACCCTGGACAGGGGGCTAGAGATACGCAGTATTTT.

V gene TRBV20-1 combines with J gene TRBJ1-2, with no clear D. Deletions cut 2 bases from V and 1 base from J, with 14 bases between. The germline V gene encodes CDR1 DFQATT and CDR2 SNEGSKA (reference sequence). This CDR3 has 15 residues. This CDR3 is CSARRPGSDNYGYTF. The CDR3, as DNA: TGCAGTGCTAGACGCCCTGGGTCGGATAACTATGGCTACACCTTC.

This sequence joins TRBV20-1 and TRBJ2-7, with D possibly being TRBD2 (6 bases). Between the trimmed V and J ends, which lost 2 bases and 4 bases, there was a span of 15 bases. Germline CDR1 reads DFQATT; CDR2 reads SNEGSKA (reference sequence). The CDR3 length is 14 residues. The CDR3 region is CSARSGTAPYEQYF. The CDR3 bases are TGCAGTGCTAGATCGGGGACTGCACCGTACGAGCAGTACTTC.